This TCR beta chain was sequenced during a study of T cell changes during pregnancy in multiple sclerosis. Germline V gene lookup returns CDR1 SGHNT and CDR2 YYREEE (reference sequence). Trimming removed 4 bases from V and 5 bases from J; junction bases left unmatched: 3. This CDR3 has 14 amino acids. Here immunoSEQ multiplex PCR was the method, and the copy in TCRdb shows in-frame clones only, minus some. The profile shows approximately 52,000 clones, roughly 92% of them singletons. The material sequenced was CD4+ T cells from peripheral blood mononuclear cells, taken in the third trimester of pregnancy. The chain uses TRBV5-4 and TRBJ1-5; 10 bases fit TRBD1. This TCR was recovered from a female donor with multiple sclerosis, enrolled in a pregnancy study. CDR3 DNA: TGTGCCAGCAGCCGCGGGACAGGGGATCAGCCCCAGCATTTT. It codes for CASSRGTGDQPQHF.